The present entry profiles one TCR beta chain with its context. The CDR3 sequence is 18 residues long. V shed 5 bases and J 3 bases; nucleotides not matched to a gene: 16. A single record per CDR3 protein comes from TCRdb applying MiXCR to the PCR reads. The sample has fewer than 90,000 distinct CDR3 sequences, approximately 51% seen once. These data belong to a study of CDR3 diversity in severe acne. The chain uses TRBV12-3 or TRBV12-4 and TRBJ1-5; 7 bases line up with TRBD1. Sequencing used blood. The receptor was derived from a male donor in good health, without acne. CDR3: CASSPGRQGLRPNQPQHF. CDR3 nucleotides: TGTGCCAGCAGTCCCGGAAGACAGGGTCTTAGACCCAATCAGCCCCAGCATTTT.